This TCR beta chain was profiled in a study of blood T cell repertoires in COVID-19. Study background: The study drew acute and convalescent COVID-19 samples from the United States, Italy and Spain. Nucleic acid was either cDNA or gDNA, and it came from T cells, B-cell-depleted T cells, or PBMCs.

This clone was recorded once. Per the study methods: Reference gene primers were amplified, and this amplification served to estimate nucleated cell counts. Assay: immunoSEQ multiplex PCR; the TCRdb copy retains only in-frame clones and omits some. For V, J and clone size, that table is used; D and trimming come from the DNA. Of under 250,000 clones in the sample, around 86% were seen once. CDR3 length: 16 residues. The V segment lost 2 bases and the J segment 2 bases; nucleotides outside the gene matches: 6. CDR1 and CDR2 (germline): SGHVS, FNYEAQ. Those enrolled in Seattle joined during active infection and were followed longitudinally afterward.

Sequenced: peripheral blood. This TCR was recovered from a man aged 50-59 years with COVID-19, enrolled during active disease. V usage is TRBV7-6 and J usage is TRBJ2-3, with 8 bases that match TRBD2. CDR3 region: CASSLRSGGITDTQYF. CDR3 coding DNA: TGTGCCAGCAGCTTACGCAGCGGGGGAATCACAGATACGCAGTATTTT.